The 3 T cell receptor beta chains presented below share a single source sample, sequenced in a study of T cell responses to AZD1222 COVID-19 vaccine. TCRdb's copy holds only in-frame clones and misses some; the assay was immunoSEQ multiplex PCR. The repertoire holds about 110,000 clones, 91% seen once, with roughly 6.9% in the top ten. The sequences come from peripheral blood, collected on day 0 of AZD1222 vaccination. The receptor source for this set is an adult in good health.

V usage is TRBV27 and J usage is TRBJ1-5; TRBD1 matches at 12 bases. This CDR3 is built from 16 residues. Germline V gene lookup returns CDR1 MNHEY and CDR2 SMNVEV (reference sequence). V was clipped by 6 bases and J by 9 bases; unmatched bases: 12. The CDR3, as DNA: TGTGCCAGCAGCCTGACCGGGACAGGGGGCGAGTTGCCCCAGCATTTT. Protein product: CASSLTGTGGELPQHF.

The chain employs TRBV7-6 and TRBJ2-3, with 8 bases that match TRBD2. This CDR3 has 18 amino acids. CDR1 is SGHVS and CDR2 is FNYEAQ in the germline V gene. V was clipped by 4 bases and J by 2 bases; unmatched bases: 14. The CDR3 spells CASSYYGAAGGNTDTQYF. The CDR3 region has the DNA TGTGCCAGCAGCTATTACGGGGCCGCGGGAGGAAACACAGATACGCAGTATTTT.

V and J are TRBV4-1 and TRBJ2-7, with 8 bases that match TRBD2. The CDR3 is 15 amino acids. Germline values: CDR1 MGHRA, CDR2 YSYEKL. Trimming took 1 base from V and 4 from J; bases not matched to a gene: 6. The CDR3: CASSQGPTSGYEQYF. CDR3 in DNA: TGCGCCAGCAGCCAAGGACCCACTAGCGGATACGAGCAGTACTTC.